This passage covers 17 T cell receptor beta chains from one sample sequenced in a study of T cell clonality in common variable immunodeficiency. Study-wide points: Fewer deletions and N-nucleotide insertions were reportedly seen in common variable immunodeficiency TCR beta sequences.

Sequencing was performed with immunoSEQ multiplex PCR; in TCRdb, only in-frame clones are kept and a portion is missing. The table lists about 34,000 clones, with no singletons. Their recognized antigens are unknown. Sequencing was carried out using peripheral blood mononuclear cells. The receptors derive from a human donor with common variable immunodeficiency.

Worth noting for this clone: Coverage ceases 3 residues before the CDR3 finishes, and the germline J gene fills in the end. This rearrangement joins TRBV7-9 to TRBJ2-7, with D maybe TRBD2 (5 bases). CDR1 and CDR2 from the germline V gene are SEHNR and FQNEAQ (reference sequence). The V and J ends lost 6 bases and 6 bases respectively, with 15 bases between them. CDR3 length: 13 residues. CDR3 region: CASRSEGSTEQYF. Incomplete CDR3 DNA: TGTGCCAGCAGATCCGAGGGTAGTACCGAG.

For this clone: Read sequence stops 3 residues before the CDR3 end, and the germline J gene provides the missing end. This rearrangement joins TRBV19 to TRBJ2-6; TRBD2 matches 7 bases. Germline assignment: CDR1 LNHDA and CDR2 SQIVND (reference sequence). This CDR3 contains 18 residues. J gave up 2 bases and V 4 bases, and 11 bases lay outside the gene matches. CDR3 DNA (partial): TGTGCCAGTAGTACCCTTGGCGGGAGTGTAGCTGGGGCCAACGTC. Its protein is CASSTLGGSVAGANV. The entire CDR3 protein reads CASSTLGGSVAGANVLTF.

This clone was seen a handful of times. The CDR3 end is not reached by the read, which stops 3 residues before it; the germline J gene fills it in. J is TRBJ2-3 and V is TRBV7-2; 8 nucleotides line up with TRBD1. The CDR3 covers 14 residues. Germline trimming cut 3 bases from V and 6 bases from J; bases unmatched to any gene: 5. Germline V gene lookup returns CDR1 SGHTA and CDR2 FQGNSA. The CDR3 region is CASSFQGACDTQYF. The sequenced part of the CDR3 DNA is TGTGCCAGCAGCTTTCAGGGGGCATGCGATACG.

As to this clone: With the read ending 3 residues before the CDR3 end, the germline J gene is used to fill in that end. The genes are TRBV6-2 or TRBV6-3 and TRBJ2-7, with 10 nucleotides matching TRBD2. Germline CDR1 and CDR2: MNHEY and SVGEGT. The CDR3 contains 14 residues. The V segment lost 6 bases and the J segment 3 bases; nucleotides outside the gene matches: 5. This CDR3 is CASRSSGSLYEQYF. Partial CDR3 DNA: TGTGCCAGCAGATCTAGCGGGAGCCTCTACGAG.

This clone was detected ten times or more. The sequence runs out 3 residues before the end of the CDR3; the remainder is reconstructed from the germline J gene. The chain links TRBV7-3 to TRBJ1-1; maybe TRBD1 (6 bases). V was pared by 6 bases and J by 1 base, with 9 bases between. The CDR3 is made up of 13 amino acids. Germline-derived CDR1 and CDR2 are SGHTA and FQGTGA. CDR3 in amino acids: CASRRGTNTEAFF. The CDR3 bases that were read are TGTGCCAGCAGGAGGGGGACGAACACTGAA. The variable domain in full, completed from reference TRBV7-3 and TRBJ1-1, reads GAGVSQTPSNKVTEKGKYVELRCDPISGHTALYWYRQSLGQGPEFLIYFQGTGAADDSGLPNDRFFAVRPEGSVSTLKIQRTERGDSAVYLCASRRGTNTEAFFGQGTRLTVV.

Remarks on this clone: The read ends 3 residues early relative to the CDR3; the germline J gene fills the gap. V gene TRBV19 combines with J gene TRBJ1-6; D is unresolved. Germline V gene lookup returns CDR1 LNHDA and CDR2 SQIVND (reference sequence). The CDR3 length is 15 residues. Trimming removed 8 bases from V and 4 bases from J, with 15 bases in between. The CDR3 here is CASSPLEGYNSPLHF. Partial CDR3 DNA: TGTGCCAGTTCACCCTTGGAAGGGTATAATTCACCC.

A note on this clone: With the read ending 3 residues before the CDR3 end, the germline J gene is used to fill in that end. The rearrangement joins TRBV10-2 to TRBJ2-3; 15 nucleotides line up with TRBD2. The ends lost 7 bases at V and 3 bases at J; junction bases unmatched: 8. From germline, CDR1 is WSHSY and CDR2 SAAADI. This CDR3 is 17 amino acids long. The CDR3 DNA, read in part, is TGCGCCAGCACCGGACTAGCGGGAGGGCCTTTTACAGATACG. Protein product: CASTGLAGGPFTDT. The CDR3 as a whole reads CASTGLAGGPFTDTQYF.

This clone was found many times. The read ends 3 residues before the CDR3 terminus; that terminus is restored from the germline J gene. The V call is TRBV19, the J call TRBJ1-1; D is unclear. V lost 1 base to trimming and J lost 5 bases, with 8 bases between them. The CDR3 covers 13 residues. Germline assignment: CDR1 LNHDA and CDR2 SQIVND (reference sequence). The CDR3 reads CASSIVEGTEAFF. The sequenced part of the CDR3 DNA is TGTGCCAGTAGTATAGTGGAAGGGACTGAA.

This clone was found many times. The read ends 3 residues shy of where the CDR3 ends; the end is completed using the germline J gene. The chain links TRBV20-1 to TRBJ1-6; perhaps TRBD1 as D (5 bases). The CDR3 is 12 amino acids. The germline V gene encodes CDR1 DFQATT and CDR2 SNEGSKA (reference sequence). Trimming took 3 bases from V and 11 from J, leaving 11 bases between them. The sequenced CDR3 bases are TGCAGTGCTAGTGGGGGGGACGCACCC. As protein: CSASGGDAP. The whole CDR3 reads CSASGGDAPLHF.

This clone was picked up many times. The read ends 3 residues early relative to the CDR3; the germline J gene fills the gap. The rearrangement joins TRBV7-3 to TRBJ1-1; 7 nucleotides match TRBD1. Germline lookup yields CDR1 SGHTA and CDR2 FQGTGA. This CDR3 region has 16 residues. Unmatched junction bases numbered 12, after V lost 2 bases and J lost 6 bases. The chain's CDR3 is CASSLGGWTGFAEAFF. The DNA read from the CDR3 is TGTGCCAGCAGCTTAGGGGGTTGGACAGGTTTCGCTGAA.

This clone was picked up many times. Partial CDR3 DNA: TGTGCCAGCAGGTTACCGGGACTAGTCTACAATGAG. Its translation is CASRLPGLVYNE. The entire CDR3 is CASRLPGLVYNEQFF. This chain joins TRBV7-9 and TRBJ2-1; 8 nucleotides line up with TRBD2. The CDR3 extends 3 residues past the end of the read, so its final part is completed from the germline J gene. J gave up 3 bases and V 6 bases, and 7 bases lay outside the gene matches. This CDR3 is 15 amino acids long. CDR1 and CDR2 from the germline V gene are SEHNR and FQNEAQ (reference sequence). Drawing the rest from reference TRBV7-9 and TRBJ2-1, the complete variable domain is DTGVSQNPRHKITKRGQNVTFRCDPISEHNRLYWYRQTLGQGPEFLTYFQNEAQLEKSRLLSDRFSAERPKGSFSTLEIQRTEQGDSAMYLCASRLPGLVYNEQFFGPGTRLTVL.

The table lists this clone with a few counts. The read ends 3 residues before the CDR3 terminus; that terminus is restored from the germline J gene. The J gene is TRBJ2-1, the V gene TRBV18, with D perhaps TRBD1 (6 bases). Germline CDR1 KGHSH, CDR2 LQKENI. The CDR3 runs to 15 residues. The V end lost 6 bases, the J end lost 6 bases, and 18 bases lay between the germline ends. CDR3 DNA, as far as it was read: TGTGCCAGCTCCCTACAGGGTACTCCATTCAATGAG. This sequence encodes CASSLQGTPFNE. The CDR3 reads in full as CASSLQGTPFNEQFF.

On this clone: The read gets to within 3 residues of the CDR3 end, and the germline J gene fills in the rest. J is TRBJ1-2 and V is TRBV11-1; weak D call: TRBD1 (6 bases). CDR3 length: 14 residues. Trimming shortened V by 5 bases and J by 2 bases, and 12 bases separated the two germline ends. Germline V gives CDR1 SGHAT, CDR2 FQDESV (reference sequence). The CDR3: CASSIETGNYGYTF. The part of the CDR3 DNA that was read is TGTGCCAGCAGCATCGAGACAGGAAACTATGGC.

This clone was picked up a small number of times. The read terminates 3 residues ahead of where the CDR3 ends, so the germline J gene completes it. V is TRBV7-9 and J is TRBJ2-7; possibly TRBD2 for D (6 bases). The CDR3 has 15 amino acids. Germline values: CDR1 SEHNR, CDR2 FQNEAQ (reference sequence). Trimming left V 8 bases short and J 4 bases short, with 21 bases between. The CDR3 DNA, read in part, is TGTGCCAGCTCGGCGGCGGCCTCTGGGGGGTACGAG. Amino acids: CASSAAASGGYE. The whole CDR3 reads CASSAAASGGYEQYF.

This clone was counted many times. The read comes to an end 3 residues before the CDR3 does, leaving the germline J gene to fill in the end. This chain joins TRBV6-1 and TRBJ2-1, with a possible D match to TRBD1 (6 bases). Trimming took off 4 bases at V and 6 bases at J, with 16 bases between the two ends. This CDR3 spans 15 amino acids. Germline CDR1 and CDR2: MNHNS and SASEGT. CDR3 DNA (partial): TGTGCCAGCAGTGCGGACAGACTCGCGGGCAATGAG. Protein product: CASSADRLAGNE. The CDR3 in full is CASSADRLAGNEQFF.

This clone was counted many times. Read data end 3 residues before the CDR3 end; the end is taken from the germline J gene. The chain recombines TRBV20-1 with TRBJ2-4; TRBD2 agrees at 8 bases. Germline values: CDR1 DFQATT, CDR2 SNEGSKA (reference sequence). The CDR3 sequence is 12 residues long. CDR3 sequence reads: CSARDSGTSQYF. CDR3 bases read: TGCAGTGCTAGAGATTCGGGGACTAGT.

Points on this clone: From the germline J gene comes the end of the CDR3, since the read stops 3 residues before it. The gene calls are TRBV2 and TRBJ2-7; the match to TRBD2 covers 13 bases. The CDR3 is made up of 14 amino acids. Germline V gene sequence: CDR1 SNHLY, CDR2 FYNNEI. V gave up 8 bases and J gave up 2 bases; unmatched junction bases: 3. The sequenced part of the CDR3 DNA is TGTGCCAGCCACACTAGCGGGAGGGCCTACGAG. Its protein is CASHTSGRAYE. The whole CDR3 region reads CASHTSGRAYEQYF.